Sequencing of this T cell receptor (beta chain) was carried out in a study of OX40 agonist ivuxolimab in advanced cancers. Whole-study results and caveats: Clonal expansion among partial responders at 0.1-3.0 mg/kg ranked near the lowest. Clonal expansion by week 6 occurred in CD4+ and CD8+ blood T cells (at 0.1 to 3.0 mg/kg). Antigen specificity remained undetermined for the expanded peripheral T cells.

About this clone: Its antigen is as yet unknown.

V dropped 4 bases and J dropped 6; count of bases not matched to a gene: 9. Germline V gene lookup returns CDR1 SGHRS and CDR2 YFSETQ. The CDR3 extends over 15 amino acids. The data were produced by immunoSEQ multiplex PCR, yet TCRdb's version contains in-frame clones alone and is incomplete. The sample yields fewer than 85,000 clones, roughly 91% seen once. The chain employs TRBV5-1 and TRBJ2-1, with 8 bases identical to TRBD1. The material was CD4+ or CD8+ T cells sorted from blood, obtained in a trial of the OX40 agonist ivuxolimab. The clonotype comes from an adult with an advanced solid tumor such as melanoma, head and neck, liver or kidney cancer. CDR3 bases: TGCGCCAGCAGCACCACAGGGGGTTCTACCAATGAGCAGTTCTTC. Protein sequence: CASSTTGGSTNEQFF.